This TCR beta chain is drawn from a study of T cell changes during pregnancy in multiple sclerosis (dated by TCRdb to between 2018 and 2021). For the study in its entirety: Changes in the T cell repertoire over the course of pregnancy were examined in this study in women with multiple sclerosis.

The germline V and J ends show losses of 5 bases and 4 bases respectively, and no gene match explains 5 bases of the junction. The CDR1 and CDR2 encoded by the germline V gene are ENHRY and SYGVKD. Inclusive of the bounding cysteine and phenylalanine, the CDR3 is 14 residues long. Only the CDR3 portion is preserved as DNA: 42 bases, with reading frame beginning at the first base. With regard to this clone: What this receptor recognizes is not known. Per-base qualities were not stored, and no clone one base away is much larger.

Libraries came from the immunoSEQ multiplex PCR assay. TCRdb re-hosts the immuneACCESS table, in-frame sequences only. Its copies lack some clones; in the studies checked, an unresolved V gene accounts for under half of them, and the cause for the rest is not known. This sample is represented by about 23,000 clones; roughly 91% of them were singletons. Around 7% of the sample goes to the ten largest clones. The chain is made from TRBV10-3 and TRBJ2-7; 10 bases in the junction line up with TRBD2. The material sequenced was CD8+ T cells from peripheral blood mononuclear cells, taken in the first trimester of pregnancy. This receptor was taken from a female donor with multiple sclerosis, enrolled in a pregnancy study. The nucleotide sequence reads as follows: TGTGCCATCAGTACCGGGACTAGCGAGTACGAGCAGTACTTC. Translated, this is CAISTGTSEYEQYF.